The text below deals with one T cell receptor (beta chain). Its antigen is not identified. Trimming stripped 0 bases from V and 10 bases from J, with 13 bases between. Germline-derived CDR1 and CDR2 are MNHEY and SVGAGI. This CDR3 is built from 15 residues. The PCR employed 60 Vbeta primers together with 13 Jbeta primers. Method: immunoSEQ multiplex PCR; TCRdb's copy keeps in-frame clones and lacks some. The repertoire holds roughly 99,000 clones, with around two thirds as singletons. This entry belongs to a study of cytomegalovirus exposure and HLA in healthy donors. General study results and limits: Among the most significant clusters, several appeared linked to common viral pathogens in a later analysis. Presence/absence analyses treated sequencing depth as roughly uniform across donors.

This receptor was obtained from a woman between 35 and 50 years old in good health and CMV-seropositive. The chain carries TRBV6-5 and TRBJ1-6, with D tentatively TRBD1 (5 bases). Input material: PBMCs. In nucleotides, the CDR3 is TGTGCCAGCAGTTACTCGGTTGGGGCGGTCTCACCCCTCCACTTT. This translates into CASSYSVGAVSPLHF.